This T cell receptor beta chain was sequenced in a study of early T cells in non-severe SARS-CoV-2 infection. Study-wide background: The input, bulk RNA from unsorted whole blood, was sequenced, and chains were unpaired.

Study outcomes and limitations: Reliance on VDJdb matching favored anti-spike CD8 responses; private and CD4 specificities were missed.

Per germline, CDR1 SQVTM and CDR2 ANQGSEA. The CDR3 covers 14 residues. V gave up 0 bases and J gave up 2 bases, with 11 bases separating them. Comment on this clonotype: Its antigen is still unknown.

Tagging with unique molecular identifiers was applied to individual cDNA molecules. TCRdb re-called the 5' RACE reads with MiXCR, one entry per CDR3 protein. The table shows roughly 80,000 distinct CDR3 sequences, with over 11% occurring only once. Source material: whole blood. This chain connects TRBV29-1 to TRBJ2-7, with D tentatively TRBD2 (6 bases). The receptor was derived from an adult who was a healthcare worker with PCR-confirmed SARS-CoV-2 infection or an uninfected control (not recorded which). The CDR3 sequence: CSVEEGRGTYEQYF. The CDR3 bases are TGCAGCGTTGAAGAAGGTCGGGGGACCTACGAGCAGTACTTC.